The 2 T cell receptor beta chains below come from one sample, sequenced in a study of T cells in Graves' hyperthyroidism and ophthalmopathy. Amplified TCR beta CDR3 regions came from RNA transcripts. The TCR CDR3 first-round RT-PCR relied on the HTBI primer set. TCRdb independently ran MiXCR on the multiplex PCR reads; one entry per CDR3 protein. The table has more than 300,000 distinct CDR3 sequences, roughly 14% seen once. Source material: blood. Receptors were obtained from a woman aged 25 to 39 with Graves' ophthalmopathy.

This clonotype occurred many times. The V and J genes are TRBV30 and TRBJ1-1; 8 bases match TRBD1. Germline V gene data show CDR1 as GTSNPN and CDR2 as SVGIG (reference sequence). The CDR3 is 14 amino acids. V trimming: 0 bases; J trimming: 3 bases; junction bases outside the gene matches: 3. The CDR3 region has the DNA TGTGCCTGGAGTGTTAGGACAGGGCACACTGAAGCTTTCTTT. Protein: CAWSVRTGHTEAFF.

This clonotype was recorded many times. V and J are TRBV28 and TRBJ2-2, with TRBD2 matching 8 bases. The germline CDR1 and CDR2 sequences are MDHEN and SYDVKM. This CDR3 region has 13 residues. The trim removed 11 bases at V and 7 bases at J, leaving 9 bases unmatched. CDR3 sequence: CACGAGGIGELFF. The CDR3 DNA sequence: TGTGCCTGTGGGGCGGGGGGCATCGGGGAGCTGTTTTTT.